The 18 T cell receptor beta chains below were found in one sample sequenced in a study of shared clonotypes between healthy human individuals. Measured with immunoSEQ multiplex PCR; TCRdb has only the in-frame clones, and not every one. The repertoire holds around 1.6 million clones, with 95% to 99% as singletons. The sequenced sample was naive CD4+ T cells sorted from blood. Subset of the sample: CD45RA+ positively selected. Receptor source: a man younger than 40 in good health.

The CDR3 here is CASSSKGTRTNEQFF. The CDR3 coding sequence is TGTGCCAGCAGCTCTAAGGGGACTAGGACCAATGAGCAGTTCTTC. This chain links TRBV7-2 with TRBJ2-1; 8 bases are a match to TRBD2. The CDR3 length is 15 residues. Germline lookup yields CDR1 SGHTA and CDR2 FQGNSA. V shed 4 bases and J 6 bases; nucleotides not matched to a gene: 8.

This chain joins TRBV18 and TRBJ2-1, with D hard to call. CDR3 length equals 15 residues. From germline, CDR1 is KGHSH and CDR2 LQKENI. V was trimmed by 3 bases and J by 8 bases, leaving 17 bases between them. Here the CDR3 reads CASSPSPTPEDEQFF. The CDR3 DNA reads as TGTGCCAGCTCACCGAGCCCGACCCCAGAGGATGAGCAGTTCTTC.

The chain is built from TRBV11-1 and TRBJ2-7; D unclear. Looked up from germline, CDR1 is SGHAT and CDR2 is FQDESV (reference sequence). Trimming removed 1 base at V and 2 bases at J, with 12 bases between. This CDR3 contains 15 residues. The CDR3 loop is CASSLGTGITYEQYF. The CDR3 DNA is TGTGCCAGCAGCTTAGGAACGGGTATCACCTACGAGCAGTACTTC. The full variable domain, rest sourced from reference TRBV11-1 and TRBJ2-7, is EAEVAQSPRYKITEKSQAVAFWCDPISGHATLYWYRQILGQGPELLVQFQDESVVDDSQLPKDRFSAERLKGVDSTLKIQPAELGDSAMYLCASSLGTGITYEQYFGPGTRLTVT.

This rearrangement joins TRBV7-9 to TRBJ2-7; D unclear. CDR1 SEHNR and CDR2 FQNEAQ come from the germline V gene (reference sequence). This CDR3 has 16 residues. The germline V and J ends were trimmed by 1 base and 3 bases, with 16 bases remaining between them. CDR3 sequence reads: CASSLGSQSLRYEQYF. In DNA form, the CDR3 reads TGTGCCAGCAGCTTAGGTTCACAGAGTCTTCGCTACGAGCAGTACTTC.

This clone has a single count. This chain joins TRBV18 and TRBJ2-1; D might be TRBD1 (5 bases). The CDR3 runs to 18 residues. The germline V gene encodes CDR1 KGHSH and CDR2 LQKENI. V was shortened by 1 base and J by 5 bases, with 21 bases between the two germline ends. The CDR3 DNA follows: TGTGCCAGCTCACCACGTTCAGGGAAGGGGATAGAAGACAATGAGCAGTTCTTC. Translation gives CASSPRSGKGIEDNEQFF.

This clone came up a few times. At one of its ends the junction is not consistent with the germline gene, which may arise from a read error. The J gene is TRBJ2-7, the V gene TRBV28, with D tentatively TRBD1 or TRBD2 (5 bases each). The germline V gene has CDR1 MDHEN and CDR2 SYDVKM. The CDR3 extends over 10 amino acids. CDR3 in amino acids: CASGLGEQYF. CDR3 DNA sequence: TGTGCCAGCGGTTTGGGGGAACAGTACTTC.

This chain joins TRBV27 and TRBJ2-2; D is possibly TRBD2 (5 bases). The CDR3 loop spans 16 amino acids. Germline CDR1 MNHEY, CDR2 SMNVEV (reference sequence). V was cut by 4 bases and J by 3 bases, with 15 bases left in between. The CDR3 spells CASSWLPSLYTGELFF. As DNA, the CDR3 is TGTGCCAGCAGTTGGCTCCCTAGCCTCTACACCGGGGAGCTGTTTTTT.

This chain links TRBV6-1 with TRBJ1-1, with unresolved D. V was clipped by 4 bases and J by 11 bases, with 23 bases between them. CDR1 and CDR2 (germline): MNHNS, SASEGT. The CDR3 spans 15 residues. The CDR3 reads CASSVSGSLPDMAFF. The CDR3 nucleotides are TGTGCCAGCAGTGTATCCGGGTCCCTACCAGATATGGCTTTCTTT.

Here the CDR3 reads CASTVGTSFSEQYF. CDR3 in DNA: TGTGCCAGCACGGTCGGAACTAGCTTCTCCGAGCAGTACTTC. V gene TRBV6-1 combines with J gene TRBJ2-7; possible D gene TRBD2, 6 bases. Trimming removed 7 bases from V and 6 bases from J, with 19 bases in between. The CDR3 spans 14 residues. Germline V gene sequence: CDR1 MNHNS, CDR2 SASEGT.

As to this clone: The sample has other DNA sequences that encode this CDR3 too. This rearrangement joins TRBV5-1 to TRBJ2-5, with D unresolved. V lost 2 bases, J lost 0 bases, and 8 bases lay in between. The CDR3 has 14 residues. CDR1 and CDR2 (germline): SGHRS, YFSETQ. CDR3 in DNA: TGCGCCAGCAGCTTAGAAGCGTACCAAGAGACCCAGTACTTC. Translation: CASSLEAYQETQYF.

The chain is built from TRBV7-9 and TRBJ2-2, with 8 bases fitting TRBD2. J gave up 3 bases and V 3 bases, and 9 bases lay outside the gene matches. The CDR3 length is 17 residues. Germline lookup yields CDR1 SEHNR and CDR2 FQNEAQ (reference sequence). CDR3 in amino acids: CASSFQAGLGHTGELFF. CDR3 DNA: TGTGCCAGCAGCTTCCAAGCGGGACTAGGTCACACCGGGGAGCTGTTTTTT.

V and J are TRBV28 and TRBJ2-5; D remains ambiguous. The germline V gene encodes CDR1 MDHEN and CDR2 SYDVKM. V shed 5 bases and J shed 2 bases, with 18 bases lying between them. This CDR3 has 16 residues. The CDR3 protein is CASSPLPGRGQETQYF. The DNA of the CDR3 is TGTGCCAGCAGTCCGCTCCCTGGCCGCGGTCAAGAGACCCAGTACTTC.

The chain recombines TRBV29-1 with TRBJ1-1; D is uncertain. Germline CDR1 is SQVTM and CDR2 is ANQGSEA. Trimming shortened V by 7 bases and J by 1 base, and 10 bases separated the two germline ends. The CDR3 length is 12 residues. The CDR3: CSGIEGNTEAFF. CDR3 sequence (DNA): TGCAGCGGGATCGAGGGGAACACTGAAGCTTTCTTT.

A remark on this clone: Germline is not matched at one junction end, which may reflect a read error. The chain employs TRBV6-5 and TRBJ2-4, with 7 bases identical to TRBD1. Germline V gives CDR1 MNHEY, CDR2 SVGAGI. This CDR3 comprises 13 residues. DNA of the CDR3: TGTGCCAGCAGTTACTCATTGGGACAGAAAACCCACTTC. It specifies CASSYSLGQKTHF.

As regards this clone: The same CDR3 is also encoded by other DNA sequences in this sample. The chain employs TRBV5-4 and TRBJ1-1; possible D gene TRBD1, 5 bases. CDR1 SGHNT and CDR2 YYREEE come from the germline V gene (reference sequence). The V gene lost 0 bases and the J gene lost 1 base, with 10 bases spanning the gap. This CDR3 is built from 15 residues. CDR3 sequence reads: CASSLAGGGNTEAFF. CDR3 nucleotides: TGTGCCAGCAGCTTGGCCGGGGGAGGGAACACTGAAGCTTTCTTT.

The rearrangement links TRBV10-1 to TRBJ1-4, with unresolved D. Trimming removed 6 bases at V and 4 bases at J, with 18 bases between. The length of the CDR3 is 16 residues. The germline V gene has CDR1 WNHNN and CDR2 SYGVQD (reference sequence). CDR3 in DNA: TGCGCCAGCAGCATCTTCAGGAGAATTTATAATGAAAAACTGTTTTTT. Translated, it gives CASSIFRRIYNEKLFF.

This chain uses TRBV19 with TRBJ2-1; D may be TRBD1 (5 bases). Germline values: CDR1 LNHDA, CDR2 SQIVND (reference sequence). V gave up 6 bases and J gave up 3 bases, with 9 bases separating them. The CDR3 consists of 13 residues. The CDR3 DNA reads as TGTGCCAGTAGACCCGACAGCTACAATGAGCAGTTCTTC. Protein sequence: CASRPDSYNEQFF. Using reference TRBV19 and TRBJ2-1 for the parts outside the CDR3, the full variable domain is DGGITQSPKYLFRKEGQNVTLSCEQNLNHDAMYWYRQDPGQGLRLIYYSQIVNDFQKGDIAEGYSVSREKKESFPLTVTSAQKNPTAFYLCASRPDSYNEQFFGPGTRLTVL.

The chain recombines TRBV7-2 with TRBJ2-7, with TRBD2 matching 8 bases. Trimming at V came to 1 base and at J to 1 base, leaving 6 bases not matched to a gene. The CDR3 sequence is 16 residues long. Germline loops: CDR1 SGHTA, CDR2 FQGNSA. The CDR3: CASSLGSGSQSYEQYF. CDR3 bases: TGTGCCAGCAGCTTAGGGAGCGGGAGCCAATCCTACGAGCAGTACTTC.